The sample holds one count of the clone carrying this T cell receptor beta chain. Antigen specificity is unknown. This specimen comes from a study of blood T cells in healthy people across ages. Study-level results: Observed TCR beta diversity per million T cells went down as age went up. This fall followed a roughly linear course with age.

Through a sample-barcoded 5' primer and a J-beta primer mix, a second PCR was run for about 6 to 11 cycles. Tags on each cDNA molecule came from a template-switch adaptor with 12 random nucleotides. TCRdb processed the 5' RACE reads anew with MiXCR; each CDR3 protein has one entry. The sample carries about 970,000 distinct CDR3 sequences, roughly 47% recorded once. This CDR3 has 13 amino acids. The V gene lost 8 bases and the J gene lost 7 bases, with 17 bases spanning the gap. Germline CDR1 reads SGHTA; CDR2 reads FQGNSA. The V gene is TRBV7-2, the J gene TRBJ1-2; D might be TRBD1 (5 bases). Specimen: blood. The receptor's source is a woman in her sixties or seventies in good health. The CDR3 spells CASSVGGRGGYTF. The CDR3 bases are TGTGCCAGCTCCGTTGGGGGGAGAGGTGGCTACACCTTC.